The clone carrying this T cell receptor beta chain was seen many times. Its antigen is currently unknown. The source of the sample is a study of identical twins. In germline, CDR1 is SGHTA, CDR2 FQGNSA. CDR3 length equals 14 residues. Trimming took 1 base from V and 7 from J; bases not matched to a gene: 7. In every case, the donor was a healthy Caucasian. TCRdb fed the 5' RACE reads into MiXCR, producing one record per CDR3 protein. The data contain approximately 190,000 distinct CDR3 sequences, approximately 15% of them seen just once; the ten biggest clones take up 35% to 50%. Study-wide findings and caveats: Low generation probability was overrepresented in out-of-frame alpha sequences shared by twins. For cord blood, abundant beta clonotypes had fewer insertions, unlike memory repertoires, which showed none.

These data were also filed under a second study, of T cells expressing NK-cell markers. As that study records: Just one sequenced donor of eight was HCMV-seronegative, while seven were seropositive.

The sample taken for sequencing was CD8+ T cells sorted from blood. The sequence was collected from a young woman in good health. This rearrangement joins TRBV7-2 to TRBJ2-7; 7 positions match TRBD2. The CDR3 DNA reads as TGTGCCAGCAGCTTAGGCGGGAGTGGTTGGGAGCAGTACTTC. It translates to CASSLGGSGWEQYF.